One TCR beta chain is described in this entry. This sample was taken from a study of blood T cell repertoires in COVID-19. Study-level background: The cDNA or gDNA used as material had been derived from T cells, B-cell-depleted T cells, or PBMCs.

The CDR3 spans 13 residues. Germline-derived CDR1 and CDR2 are LNHDA and SQIVND (reference sequence). V was clipped by 4 bases and J by 8 bases, with 14 bases between them. Profiled with immunoSEQ multiplex PCR; TCRdb holds only in-frame clones, not every one. The data contain hundreds of thousands of clones, 70% to 90% of them singletons. This receptor was obtained from a woman aged 25 to 39 who had been exposed to COVID-19. V usage is TRBV19 and J usage is TRBJ1-1, with D hard to call. Sequenced material: PBMCs or T cells enriched from blood (not recorded which). CDR3 residues: CASSTSGRAEAFF. In nucleotides, the CDR3 is TGTGCCAGTAGTACCTCGGGGAGGGCAGAAGCTTTCTTT.